The 21 T cell receptor beta chains below come from one sample, sequenced in a study of shared clonotypes between healthy human individuals. The method was immunoSEQ multiplex PCR; TCRdb's version includes in-frame clones alone and lacks a portion of them. Of some 2,500,000 clones detected, 85% to 95% appear once; the ten largest clones hold around 0.38%. The sample comprised naive CD4+ T cells from PBMCs. Subset in this sample: CD45RA+ positively selected. The receptors originated from a man between 18 and 29 years old in good health. Some clones in this sample may be carry-over from other donors' samples.

The table lists this clone with a few counts. This specimen includes other DNA sequences encoding the same CDR3. V and J are TRBV30 and TRBJ1-1; no reliable D call. V was cut by 5 bases and J by 2 bases, with 6 bases left in between. Germline CDR1 and CDR2: GTSNPN and SVGIG (reference sequence). The CDR3 is 11 residues long. The CDR3 region is CAWGGNTEAFF. The DNA of the CDR3 is TGTGCCTGGGGAGGAAACACTGAAGCTTTCTTT.

The rearrangement joins TRBV14 to TRBJ1-3; no clear D. Per germline, CDR1 SGHDN and CDR2 FVKESK. Trimming removed 1 base at V and 2 bases at J, with 9 bases between. The CDR3 length is 15 residues. CDR3 amino acids: CASSQGNSAGNTIYF. CDR3 DNA sequence: TGTGCCAGCAGCCAAGGGAACAGCGCTGGAAACACCATATATTTT. The complete variable domain, with remaining parts taken from reference TRBV14 and TRBJ1-3, reads EAGVTQFPSHSVIEKGQTVTLRCDPISGHDNLYWYRRVMGKEIKFLLHFVKESKQDESGMPNNRFLAERTGGTYSTLKVQPAELEDSGVYFCASSQGNSAGNTIYFGEGSWLTVV.

This clone was seen a single time. V is TRBV21-1 and J is TRBJ2-2; the table names TRBD2, a call not compared with the DNA. TRBV21-1 counts as a pseudogene. The CDR3 is made up of 11 amino acids. The CDR3 reads CASSETGELFF. The DNA of the CDR3 is TGTGCCAGCAGCGAGACCGGGGAGCTGTTTTTT.

This rearrangement joins TRBV6-1 to TRBJ1-2, with 12 bases identical to TRBD1. The CDR3 contains 15 residues. CDR1 is MNHNS and CDR2 is SASEGT in the germline V gene. Trimming at V came to 8 bases and at J to 8 bases, leaving 12 bases not matched to a gene. This chain's CDR3 is CASPPPGQGAGGYTF. CDR3 in DNA: TGTGCCAGCCCTCCGCCGGGACAGGGGGCGGGAGGCTACACCTTC.

The chain combines TRBV7-9 with TRBJ1-1, with a possible D match to TRBD1 (6 bases). CDR1 is SEHNR and CDR2 is FQNEAQ in the germline V gene (reference sequence). This CDR3 contains 15 residues. Trimming left V 5 bases short and J 4 bases short, with 17 bases between. The CDR3, as DNA: TGTGCCAGCAGCCCGGGCAGGGGCTCCACCACTGAAGCTTTCTTT. Amino acids: CASSPGRGSTTEAFF. The full variable domain, its missing parts supplied by reference TRBV7-9 and TRBJ1-1, is DTGVSQNPRHKITKRGQNVTFRCDPISEHNRLYWYRQTLGQGPEFLTYFQNEAQLEKSRLLSDRFSAERPKGSFSTLEIQRTEQGDSAMYLCASSPGRGSTTEAFFGQGTRLTVV.

The genes are TRBV7-3 and TRBJ1-1; D remains unclear. V was clipped by 3 bases and J by 5 bases, with 10 bases between them. The CDR3 is made up of 13 amino acids. The germline V gene encodes CDR1 SGHTA and CDR2 FQGTGA. This CDR3 reads CASSFERDTEAFF. In DNA, the CDR3 is TGTGCCAGCAGCTTCGAAAGGGATACTGAAGCTTTCTTT.

The chain couples TRBV7-6 to TRBJ1-1; D is perhaps TRBD1 (5 bases). V lost 7 bases to trimming and J lost 4 bases, with 13 bases between them. Per the germline V gene, CDR1 is SGHVS and CDR2 is FNYEAQ. The CDR3 spans 13 residues. Written as DNA, the CDR3 is TGTGCCAGCACCCAAGCGGGGGGCACTGAAGCTTTCTTT. Its protein product is CASTQAGGTEAFF.

This chain uses TRBV21-1 with TRBJ2-7. TRBV21-1 is a pseudogene. The CDR3 covers 14 residues. CDR3 coding DNA: TGTGCCAGCAGCAGTAGGACGGCTGATTACGAGCAGTACTTC. It codes for CASSSRTADYEQYF.

The genes are TRBV7-2 and TRBJ1-4; D remains unclear. The V gene's germline CDR1 is SGHTA and CDR2 FQGNSA. This CDR3 contains 15 residues. V was pared by 5 bases and J by 7 bases, with 17 bases between. CDR3 in amino acids: CASSPQVRHGEKLFF. The CDR3, as DNA: TGTGCCAGCAGCCCCCAGGTCAGGCACGGTGAAAAACTGTTTTTT.

A single count supports this clone. The rearrangement links TRBV28 to TRBJ2-7, with 12 bases aligning to TRBD2. The CDR3 contains 16 residues. CDR1 and CDR2 from the germline V gene are MDHEN and SYDVKM. The V segment lost 5 bases and the J segment 2 bases; nucleotides outside the gene matches: 7. CDR3 bases: TGTGCCAGCAGTCCCGTCCCTAGCGGGAGGGCCTACGAGCAGTACTTC. It codes for CASSPVPSGRAYEQYF.

The chain links TRBV5-4 to TRBJ2-1, with 7 bases that match TRBD2. The germline CDR1 and CDR2 sequences are SGHNT and YYREEE (reference sequence). The length of the CDR3 is 16 residues. With V trimmed by 4 bases and J by 2 bases, 9 bases remained unmatched. The CDR3 is CASSPDSGRAYNEQFF. CDR3 nucleotides: TGTGCCAGCAGCCCGGATAGCGGGCGCGCCTACAATGAGCAGTTCTTC.

The chain employs TRBV28 and TRBJ1-4, with D hard to call. The CDR3 sequence is 15 residues long. CDR1 and CDR2 from the germline V gene are MDHEN and SYDVKM. V was shortened by 7 bases and J by 8 bases, with 20 bases between the two germline ends. For the CDR3, the DNA is TGTGCCAGCACAGTGGGTCAGGCGCCGGCCGAAAAACTGTTTTTT. Its protein is CASTVGQAPAEKLFF. Drawing the rest from reference TRBV28 and TRBJ1-4, the complete variable domain is DVKVTQSSRYLVKRTGEKVFLECVQDMDHENMFWYRQDPGLGLRLIYFSYDVKMKEKGDIPEGYSVSREKKERFSLILESASTNQTSMYLCASTVGQAPAEKLFFGSGTQLSVL.

This rearrangement joins TRBV5-1 to TRBJ2-4; 8 bases are a match to TRBD1. The V segment lost 3 bases and the J segment 7 bases; nucleotides outside the gene matches: 6. The CDR3 sequence is 14 residues long. Germline V lookup: CDR1 SGHRS, CDR2 YFSETQ. This chain's CDR3 is CASSSQGASNIQYF. CDR3 sequence (DNA): TGCGCCAGCAGCTCCCAGGGGGCCTCGAACATTCAGTACTTC.

In nucleotides, the CDR3 is TGCGCCAGCAGCTTGGAAGGACCGGCCAATGAGCAGTTCTTC. Translation: CASSLEGPANEQFF. This chain uses TRBV5-1 with TRBJ2-1, with D unclear. CDR3 size: 14 residues. Germline-derived CDR1 and CDR2 are SGHRS and YFSETQ. With 0 bases removed from V and 6 bases from J, the gap between germline ends came to 10 bases.

The rearrangement uses TRBV10-3 and TRBJ2-1, with D tentatively TRBD2 (6 bases). From germline, CDR1 is ENHRY and CDR2 SYGVKD. CDR3 size: 15 residues. V lost 6 bases to trimming and J lost 3 bases, with 15 bases between them. The CDR3 DNA reads TGTGCCATCAGAAACCGGGACTCAAACTACAATGAGCAGTTCTTC. Translated: CAIRNRDSNYNEQFF.

This clone was recorded once. The V and J genes are TRBV6-1 and TRBJ2-7, with TRBD2 as a possible D gene (5 bases). The germline CDR1 and CDR2 sequences are MNHNS and SASEGT. This CDR3 contains 15 residues. Deletions cut 1 base from V and 0 bases from J, with 10 bases between. The CDR3 protein is CASSEGPGSSYEQYF. CDR3 nucleotide sequence: TGTGCCAGCAGTGAAGGACCGGGGAGCTCCTACGAGCAGTACTTC.

In the case of this clone: Distinct nucleotide sequences in the sample also encode this CDR3. This chain joins TRBV29-1 and TRBJ2-5, with D perhaps matching TRBD1 (6 bases). CDR3 length: 12 residues. V shed 5 bases and J shed 4 bases, with 11 bases lying between them. Germline lookup yields CDR1 SQVTM and CDR2 ANQGSEA. This CDR3 is CSVSPGVETQYF. CDR3 coding DNA: TGCAGCGTTTCTCCAGGGGTAGAGACCCAGTACTTC.

This clone has only one observation. The CDR3 loop reads CASSQRVRGGSEQYF. The DNA of the CDR3 is TGTGCCAGCAGCCAGAGGGTCAGGGGAGGGTCTGAGCAGTACTTC. This sequence joins TRBV7-6 and TRBJ2-7; possible D gene TRBD2, 7 bases. CDR3 size: 15 residues. Trimming shortened V by 5 bases and J by 7 bases, and 21 bases separated the two germline ends. Per germline, CDR1 SGHVS and CDR2 FNYEAQ.

Concerning this clone itself: At the DNA level, this CDR3 is encoded by other sequences in the same sample as well. This chain uses TRBV18 with TRBJ2-5; D not certain. Germline CDR1 is KGHSH and CDR2 is LQKENI. V lost 5 bases and J 4 bases, leaving 8 bases between the germline ends. The CDR3 has 12 residues. The CDR3 loop reads CASSSLGETQYF. The CDR3 DNA follows: TGTGCCAGCTCAAGTTTAGGAGAGACCCAGTACTTC.

The CDR3 is CASSPTDRGAYF. DNA of the CDR3: TGTGCCAGCAGCCCGACGGACAGGGGGGCGTATTTT. The chain links TRBV7-2 to TRBJ2-3, with TRBD1 identical over 10 bases. Germline values: CDR1 SGHTA, CDR2 FQGNSA. Trimming removed 5 bases from V and 14 bases from J; junction bases left unmatched: 7. The CDR3 has 12 amino acids.

The gene calls are TRBV7-3 and TRBJ2-5, with D possibly TRBD1 on 6 matching bases. V was cut by 1 base and J by 4 bases, with 7 bases left in between. Germline CDR1 reads SGHTA; CDR2 reads FQGTGA. The CDR3 covers 13 residues. The CDR3 DNA follows: TGTGCCAGCAGCTTAAACAGGGCAGAGACCCAGTACTTC. Amino acids: CASSLNRAETQYF.